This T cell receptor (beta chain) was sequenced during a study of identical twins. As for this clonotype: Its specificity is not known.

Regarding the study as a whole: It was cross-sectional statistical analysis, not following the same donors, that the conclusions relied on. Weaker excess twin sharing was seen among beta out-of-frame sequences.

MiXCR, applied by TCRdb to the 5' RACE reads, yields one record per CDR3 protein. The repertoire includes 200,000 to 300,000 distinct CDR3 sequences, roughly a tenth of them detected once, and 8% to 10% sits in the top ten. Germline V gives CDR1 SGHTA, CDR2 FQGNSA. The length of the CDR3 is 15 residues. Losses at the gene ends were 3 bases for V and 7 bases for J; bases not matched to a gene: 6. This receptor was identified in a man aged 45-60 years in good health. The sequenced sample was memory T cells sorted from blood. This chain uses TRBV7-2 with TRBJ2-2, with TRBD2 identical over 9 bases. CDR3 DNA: TGTGCCAGCAGCTTGTCCGGGACTAGCAGCGGGGAGCTGTTTTTT. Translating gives CASSLSGTSSGELFF.